This T cell receptor (beta chain) stems from a study of cytomegalovirus exposure and HLA in healthy donors. The wider study: Earlier findings included about 120 million unique TCR beta sequences obtained from around 180 million T cells. Study-wide results and limits: Researchers had no immune exposure information except CMV serostatus available.

Trimming removed 5 bases from V and 0 bases from J, with 13 bases in between. This CDR3 comprises 16 residues. Germline V gives CDR1 SEHNR, CDR2 FQNEAQ (reference sequence). Details on this clone: The antigen remains undetermined.

It was with 60 Vbeta and 13 Jbeta primers that the PCR ran. In the authors' workflow: The count from a later analysis was 79 million or so unique TCR beta chains, roughly 11 million of them shared. Repertoires were generated with immunoSEQ multiplex PCR, while TCRdb's copy carries only in-frame clones and drops some. The V and J calls and the clone size are those of that table, but D and trimming were determined from the DNA. Counted here are about 190,000 clones, roughly three quarters occurring once; the ten biggest clones make up 1.6%. The sequence derives from a woman aged 18-35 years in good health and CMV-seronegative. Sequencing was carried out using PBMCs. V is TRBV7-9 and J is TRBJ1-4; the D gene is possibly TRBD1 (6 bases). The CDR3 sequence is CASSPPGGPTNEKLFF. As DNA, the CDR3 is TGTGCCAGCAGCCCCCCTGGGGGCCCAACTAATGAAAAACTGTTTTTT.